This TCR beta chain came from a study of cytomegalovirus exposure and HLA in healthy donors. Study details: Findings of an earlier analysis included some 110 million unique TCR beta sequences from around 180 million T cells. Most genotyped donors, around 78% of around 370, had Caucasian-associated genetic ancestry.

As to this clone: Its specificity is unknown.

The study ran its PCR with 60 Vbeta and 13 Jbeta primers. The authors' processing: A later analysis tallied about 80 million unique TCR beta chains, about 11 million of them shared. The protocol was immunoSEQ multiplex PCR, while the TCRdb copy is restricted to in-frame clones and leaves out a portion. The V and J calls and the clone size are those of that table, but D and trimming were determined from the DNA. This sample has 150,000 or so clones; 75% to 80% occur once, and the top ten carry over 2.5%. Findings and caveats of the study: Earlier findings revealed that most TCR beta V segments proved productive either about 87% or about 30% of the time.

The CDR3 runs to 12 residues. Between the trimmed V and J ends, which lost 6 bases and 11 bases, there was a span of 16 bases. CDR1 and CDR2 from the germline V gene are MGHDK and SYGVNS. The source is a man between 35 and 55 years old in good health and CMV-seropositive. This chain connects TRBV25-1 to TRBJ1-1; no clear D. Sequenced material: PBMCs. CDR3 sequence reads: CASREGHSEAFF. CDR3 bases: TGTGCCAGCAGAGAAGGTCATTCCGAGGCTTTCTTT.